This T cell receptor (beta chain) is drawn from a study of blood T cell repertoires in COVID-19. Study background: Sites in the United States, Italy and Spain provided acute and convalescent COVID-19 samples.

Some clones are missing from TCRdb's copy, which holds only in-frame ones; the method was immunoSEQ multiplex PCR. The sample gives more than 100,000 clones, roughly nine tenths of which show up once; approximately 3.6% is in the top ten. Trimming stripped 0 bases from V and 3 bases from J, with 9 bases between. Germline V lookup: CDR1 SGHDN, CDR2 FVKESK. The CDR3 is made up of 15 amino acids. The specimen was peripheral blood. The chain recombines TRBV14 with TRBJ1-5; no definite D call. The TCR sequence derives from a woman aged 60-75 years with acute or convalescent COVID-19. The CDR3 is CASSQDRGINQPQHF. The CDR3 DNA follows: TGTGCCAGCAGCCAAGATAGAGGAATCAATCAGCCCCAGCATTTT. The full variable domain, its missing parts supplied by reference TRBV14 and TRBJ1-5, is EAGVTQFPSHSVIEKGQTVTLRCDPISGHDNLYWYRRVMGKEIKFLLHFVKESKQDESGMPNNRFLAERTGGTYSTLKVQPAELEDSGVYFCASSQDRGINQPQHFGDGTRLSIL.